The entry that follows covers one T cell receptor (beta chain) sequence. Its specificity is not known. This sample is part of a study of shared clonotypes between healthy human individuals. Study-level findings and limits: Generation of non-shared clonotypes was less probable than generation of clonotypes shared by all four donors.

Germline CDR1 reads SGHTA; CDR2 reads FQGNSA. CDR3 length: 16 residues. The V and J ends lost 6 bases and 4 bases, in that order; junction bases with no gene match: 8. Source study methods: With immunoSEQ giving junction-only sequences and no quality scores, filtering differed. Data came from immunoSEQ multiplex PCR; TCRdb stores just in-frame clones and leaves some out. V, J and clone size are those of that table, while D and trimming were read from the DNA. The sample yields about 2 million clones, roughly 95% seen once. This TCR was sampled from a man between 18 and 29 years old in good health. Sequenced material: naive CD4+ T cells sorted from blood. Stated subset: CD45RA+ positively selected. The chain couples TRBV7-2 to TRBJ2-1; 11 positions match TRBD2. The CDR3 is CASSSYSSGGYNEQFF. The DNA of the CDR3 is TGTGCCAGCAGTTCCTACTCTAGCGGGGGGTACAATGAGCAGTTCTTC.